This TCR beta chain was recovered during a study of Ad26.COV2.S vaccination and SARS-CoV-2 variants. The wider study: The COV1001 Ad26.COV2.S trial arm included the donor.

Findings and caveats of the study: Whether participants received vaccine or placebo, their non-spike TCR breadth was similar.

Germline CDR1 and CDR2: LNHDA and SQIVND (reference sequence). The germline V and J ends were trimmed by 3 bases and 0 bases, with 12 bases remaining between them. The CDR3 has 15 amino acids. Specified treatment: some 20 received Ad26.COV2.S at low or high dose, single or two shots; about 5 received placebo; per-sample allocation not given. Each sample was drawn 63 days after the first injection (of vaccine or placebo). Generated by immunoSEQ multiplex PCR, the TCRdb table keeps only in-frame clones and is missing some. The sample includes roughly 700,000 clones, about 90% of them seen just once. Notes on this clone: No antigen is known for it.

The receptor comes from a person aged 18 to 59 who received the Ad26.COV2.S COVID-19 vaccine or a placebo. J is TRBJ2-7 and V is TRBV19; D may be TRBD2 (5 bases). Sample: peripheral blood, taken in a trial of Ad26.COV2.S vaccine versus placebo. CDR3 protein: CASSISGRGSYEQYF. The CDR3 region has the DNA TGTGCCAGTAGTATTTCTGGACGGGGCTCCTACGAGCAGTACTTC.